This T cell receptor beta chain was sequenced in a study of beta chain features in type 1 diabetes. Germline CDR1 reads SGHAT; CDR2 reads FQNNGV. The J segment lost 10 bases and the V segment lost 6 bases, leaving 16 bases of the junction unmatched. The CDR3 is made up of 15 amino acids. Investigators reverse transcribed all isolated RNA, so they sequenced expressed TCRB transcripts. TCRdb keeps only in-frame clones here, not all; method: immunoSEQ multiplex PCR. The repertoire holds 900,000 or so clones, with roughly 15% as singletons. There are a few counts of this clone. The sequencing input was naive CD4+ T cells from blood. V is TRBV11-2 and J is TRBJ1-2; 8 bases line up with TRBD1. The origin of this receptor is a woman under 30 in good health. Here the CDR3 DNA reads TGTGCCAGCAGTTCCCGGCGCCTGGACAGGGCTGACTACACCTTC. Translated: CASSSRRLDRADYTF.